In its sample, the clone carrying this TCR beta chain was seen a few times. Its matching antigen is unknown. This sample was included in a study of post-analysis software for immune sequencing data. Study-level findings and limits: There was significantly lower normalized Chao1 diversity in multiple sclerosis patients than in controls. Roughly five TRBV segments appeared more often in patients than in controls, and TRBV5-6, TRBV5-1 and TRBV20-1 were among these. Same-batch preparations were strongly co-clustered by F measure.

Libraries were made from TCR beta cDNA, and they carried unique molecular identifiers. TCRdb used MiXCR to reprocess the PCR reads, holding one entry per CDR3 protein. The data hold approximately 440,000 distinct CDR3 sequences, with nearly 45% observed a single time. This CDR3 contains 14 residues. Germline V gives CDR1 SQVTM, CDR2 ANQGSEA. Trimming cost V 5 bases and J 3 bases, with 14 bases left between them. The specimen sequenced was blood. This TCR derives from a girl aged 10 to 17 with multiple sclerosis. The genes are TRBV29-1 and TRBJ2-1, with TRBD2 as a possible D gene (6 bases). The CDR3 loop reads CSVKEGWDYNEQFF. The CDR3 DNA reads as TGCAGCGTTAAGGAGGGCTGGGACTACAATGAGCAGTTCTTC.